The rows below give T cell receptor beta chains drawn from one sample of a study of OX40 agonist ivuxolimab in advanced cancers. Repertoires were generated with immunoSEQ multiplex PCR, while TCRdb's copy carries only in-frame clones and drops some. This sample has about 55,000 clones; roughly three quarters occur once, and the top ten carry roughly 4%. This specimen consisted of CD4+ or CD8+ T cells sorted from blood, obtained in a trial of the OX40 agonist ivuxolimab. These receptors originate from an adult with an advanced solid tumor such as melanoma, head and neck, liver or kidney cancer. The CDR3 runs from the conserved cysteine through the conserved F or W. The order of the fields is V gene, J gene, CDR3 protein.

v_gene: TRBV11-2; j_gene: TRBJ2-7; CDR3aa: CASAPGASRQAFSYEQYF
v_gene: TRBV9; j_gene: TRBJ2-7; CDR3aa: CASSVSMSSYEQYF
v_gene: TRBV5-4; j_gene: TRBJ2-5; CDR3aa: CASSFRTGTETQYF
v_gene: TRBV27; j_gene: TRBJ2-3; CDR3aa: CASSFRGGGTDTQYF
v_gene: TRBV7-2; j_gene: TRBJ2-7; CDR3aa: CASSLVSGAQTYEQYF
v_gene: TRBV28; j_gene: TRBJ2-1; CDR3aa: CASSSLTSPGRHEQFF
v_gene: TRBV29-1; j_gene: TRBJ2-1; CDR3aa: CSVVGTPGTARDNEQFF
v_gene: TRBV5-5; j_gene: TRBJ2-1; CDR3aa: CASSVIAGSYNEQFF
v_gene: TRBV5-1; j_gene: TRBJ2-6; CDR3aa: CASSFALTDSGANVLTF
v_gene: TRBV19; j_gene: TRBJ2-7; CDR3aa: CASGGYEQYF
v_gene: TRBV19; j_gene: TRBJ2-2; CDR3aa: CASSLNSPRSGGWTGELFF
v_gene: TRBV7-2; j_gene: -; CDR3aa: CASSLTTYEQYF
v_gene: TRBV4-1; j_gene: TRBJ2-3; CDR3aa: CASSQAGGRTDTQYF
v_gene: TRBV29-1; j_gene: TRBJ2-5; CDR3aa: CSAPRGETQYF
v_gene: TRBV5-1; j_gene: TRBJ1-1; CDR3aa: CASSSMGFTEAFF
v_gene: TRBV10-2; j_gene: TRBJ1-2; CDR3aa: CASSGAYGYTF
v_gene: TRBV6-6; j_gene: TRBJ1-2; CDR3aa: CASTEGGKGYTF
v_gene: TRBV2; j_gene: TRBJ2-1; CDR3aa: CASVVSSYNEQFF
v_gene: TRBV5-8; j_gene: TRBJ1-2; CDR3aa: CASSFRGPGYTF
v_gene: TRBV12-5; j_gene: TRBJ2-1; CDR3aa: CASGWTGNNEQFF
v_gene: TRBV6-1; j_gene: TRBJ1-2; CDR3aa: CASSVNRQGFYGYTF
v_gene: TRBV9; j_gene: TRBJ2-2; CDR3aa: CASSVGSTPKNTGELFF
v_gene: TRBV4-1; j_gene: TRBJ2-7; CDR3aa: CASSQDRVGSYEQYF
v_gene: TRBV27; j_gene: TRBJ1-5; CDR3aa: CASSLLGGSRSSQPQHF